This is a list of T cell receptor beta chains from one sample in a study of blood T cell repertoires in COVID-19. Sequencing used immunoSEQ multiplex PCR; TCRdb keeps in-frame clones, though not all of them. The table has over 85,000 clones, about 88% seen once. Sequenced sample: peripheral blood. The receptors shown here come from a man aged 45-60 years with active or convalescent COVID-19. CDR3s include the opening cysteine and the closing phenylalanine or tryptophan. A D gene is named only where the DNA matches it firmly. Clone size is not always given. Where it is, it says once, few, many or a class for expanded clones.

d_gene,len,abundance,j_gene,v_gene,CDR3aa,CDR3nt
TRBD2,17,NA,TRBJ2-1,TRBV6-7,CASSPSTYRGGAVEQFF,TGTGCCAGCAGTCCCTCCACCTACCGCGGGGGGGCCGTTGAGCAGTTCTTC
TRBD2,16,NA,TRBJ2-3,TRBV7-2,CASRKSSGVSTDTQYF,TGTGCCAGCAGAAAATCTAGCGGGGTTTCTACAGATACGCAGTATTTT
NA,17,NA,TRBJ2-7,TRBV3-1/TRBV3-2,CASSQASTAFDSYEQYF,TGTGCCAGCAGCCAAGCCTCGACAGCCTTTGACTCCTACGAGCAGTACTTC
NA,14,once,TRBJ1-2,TRBV24-1,CATSDGSRSYGYTF,TGTGCCACCAGTGATGGTAGTAGGAGCTATGGCTACACCTTC
TRBD1,16,NA,TRBJ1-6,TRBV5-5,CASSPDQTGGNSPLHF,TGTGCCAGCAGCCCCGACCAGACAGGGGGTAATTCACCCCTCCACTTT
TRBD2,15,NA,TRBJ2-5,TRBV13,CASSKGLAGGETQYF,TGTGCCAGCAGCAAAGGACTAGCGGGGGGTGAGACCCAGTACTTC
TRBD1,13,NA,TRBJ1-4,TRBV7-9,CASSAGTGSKLFF,TGTGCCAGCAGCGCCGGGACAGGGAGTAAACTGTTTTTT
NA,14,NA,TRBJ1-4,TRBV18,CASSPSRTNEKLFF,TGTGCCAGCTCACCATCACGGACTAATGAAAAACTGTTTTTT
NA,11,NA,TRBJ1-1,TRBV18,CASSLGSEAFF,TGTGCCAGCTCACTAGGGAGCGAAGCTTTCTTT
NA,13,NA,TRBJ1-1,TRBV6-5,CASNSPMNTEAFF,TGTGCCAGCAACTCGCCCATGAACACTGAAGCTTTCTTT
TRBD1,21,NA,TRBJ1-6,TRBV28,CASSLNPRRGTGSSYNSPLHF,TGTGCCAGCAGTTTAAATCCCCGTCGAGGGACAGGGAGCTCCTATAATTCACCCCTCCACTTT
TRBD1,14,few,TRBJ1-6,TRBV5-3,CARSLGTGSSPLHF,TGTGCCAGAAGCTTGGGGACAGGGAGTTCACCCCTCCACTTT
TRBD1,15,NA,TRBJ2-1,TRBV10-1,CASSGTGARSIEQFF,TGCGCCAGCAGTGGGACAGGGGCCCGGTCAATTGAGCAGTTCTTC
NA,15,NA,TRBJ2-2,TRBV11-2,CASSRRAANTGELFF,TGTGCCAGCAGCCGCAGGGCCGCGAACACCGGGGAGCTGTTTTTT
NA,14,once,TRBJ1-1,TRBV5-1,CASSPGTLNTEAFF,TGCGCCAGCAGCCCCGGGACACTGAACACTGAAGCTTTCTTT
NA,12,NA,TRBJ2-1,TRBV5-4,CASSLQGYEQFF,TGTGCCAGCAGTTTACAGGGTTATGAGCAGTTCTTC
NA,14,once,TRBJ2-1,TRBV5-1,CASSLGQSYNEQFF,TGCGCCAGCAGCTTGGGACAGTCCTACAATGAGCAGTTCTTC
NA,13,once,TRBJ2-1,TRBV3-1/TRBV3-2,CASSQLDGNEQFF,TGTGCCAGCAGCCAGTTAGATGGCAATGAGCAGTTCTTC
TRBD2,14,NA,TRBJ2-7,TRBV6-5,CASSPGLAGARFDF,TGTGCCAGCAGTCCAGGACTAGCGGGGGCTCGCTTCGACTTC
TRBD1,15,NA,TRBJ1-3,TRBV18,CASSQGQTSGNTIYF,TGTGCCAGCTCCCAGGGACAGACCTCTGGAAACACCATATATTTT
TRBD1,15,NA,TRBJ1-6,TRBV4-3,CASSLASGGNTPLHF,TGCGCCAGCAGCCTCGCATCAGGGGGCAACACACCCCTCCACTTT
TRBD1,15,NA,TRBJ2-1,TRBV9,CASSPRDREYNEQFF,TGTGCCAGCAGCCCCAGGGACAGGGAATACAATGAGCAGTTCTTC
NA,14,NA,TRBJ1-5,TRBV6-1,CASSEGGGWQPQHF,TGTGCCAGCAGTGAAGGGGGAGGGTGGCAGCCCCAGCATTTT
TRBD2,18,NA,TRBJ2-3,TRBV9,CASSVGNSGGAGHGTQYF,TGTGCCAGCAGCGTAGGCAATAGCGGGGGGGCCGGTCATGGTACGCAGTATTTT
NA,13,NA,TRBJ1-5,TRBV5-1,CASSLGENQPQHF,TGCGCCAGCAGCTTGGGCGAAAATCAGCCCCAGCATTTT
TRBD2,17,NA,TRBJ2-1,TRBV24-1,CATSDPAASGFYNEQFF,TGTGCCACCAGTGATCCAGCGGCTAGCGGCTTTTACAATGAGCAGTTCTTC
TRBD1,18,NA,TRBJ1-1,TRBV7-8,CASSLVTGTGFGNTEAFF,TGTGCCAGCAGCTTAGTAACCGGGACAGGGTTCGGAAACACTGAAGCTTTCTTT
TRBD2,16,NA,TRBJ2-2,TRBV5-8,CASSYSGGLNTGELFF,TGTGCCAGCAGCTATAGCGGGGGCCTCAACACCGGGGAGCTGTTTTTT
NA,15,NA,TRBJ2-3,TRBV11-2,CASSLGGASTDTQYF,TGTGCCAGCAGCTTGGGCGGGGCCAGCACAGATACGCAGTATTTT
TRBD2,17,NA,TRBJ2-1,TRBV5-1,CASREPGLAGVYNEQFF,TGCGCCAGCAGGGAACCGGGACTAGCGGGGGTTTACAATGAGCAGTTCTTC
TRBD1,17,once,TRBJ2-6,TRBV5-1,CASSLQGTPSGANVLTF,TGCGCCAGCAGCTTACAGGGGACACCCTCTGGGGCCAACGTCCTGACTTTC
NA,13,NA,TRBJ1-1,TRBV10-1,CASSGQQNTEAFF,TGCGCCAGCAGCGGACAGCAGAACACTGAAGCTTTCTTT
TRBD1,12,NA,TRBJ1-1,TRBV30,CAWDRGITEAFF,TGTGCCTGGGACAGGGGGATCACTGAAGCTTTCTTT
TRBD2,15,once,TRBJ2-2,TRBV6-2/TRBV6-3,CASSQSGANTGELFF,TGTGCCAGCAGTCAGAGCGGGGCGAACACCGGGGAGCTGTTTTTT
NA,15,NA,TRBJ2-7,TRBV7-2,CASSLDGDLTYEQYF,TGTGCCAGCAGCTTAGATGGCGACTTGACCTACGAGCAGTACTTC
NA,14,NA,TRBJ2-1,TRBV6-5,CASILLSSYNEQFF,TGTGCCAGCATCTTATTGAGCTCCTACAATGAGCAGTTCTTC
NA,14,NA,TRBJ1-4,TRBV4-1,CASSQVLQGRSLFF,TGCGCCAGCAGCCAAGTCCTGCAGGGGCGAAGCCTGTTTTTT
NA,14,NA,TRBJ1-3,TRBV19,CASSMGQAGNTIYF,TGTGCCAGTAGTATGGGCCAGGCTGGAAACACCATATATTTT
NA,15,NA,TRBJ1-5,TRBV28,CASSLGQPSNQPQHF,TGTGCCAGCAGTTTAGGACAGCCATCAAATCAGCCCCAGCATTTT
TRBD2,16,NA,TRBJ2-1,TRBV19,CASSIDPAGGRNEQFF,TGTGCCAGTAGTATAGATCCAGCGGGGGGGCGAAATGAGCAGTTCTTC
NA,14,NA,TRBJ1-2,TRBV3-1/TRBV3-2,CASSQVGQNYGYTF,TGTGCCAGCAGCCAAGTTGGGCAGAACTATGGCTACACCTTC
TRBD2,16,NA,TRBJ2-3,TRBV18,CASSPPGSGGTDTQYF,TGTGCCAGCTCACCACCGGGTAGCGGGGGGACAGATACGCAGTATTTT
TRBD2,15,NA,TRBJ2-3,TRBV6-4,CASSPSRGGTDTQYF,TGTGCCAGCAGTCCTTCACGGGGGGGGACAGATACGCAGTATTTT
TRBD1,16,NA,TRBJ2-3,TRBV5-6,CASSSQTGAPTDTQYF,TGTGCCAGCAGCTCACAGACAGGGGCTCCCACAGATACGCAGTATTTT
TRBD1,15,NA,TRBJ1-5,TRBV28,CASSSEGTGRQPQHF,TGTGCCAGCAGCTCGGAGGGGACAGGGCGGCAGCCCCAGCATTTT
NA,14,NA,TRBJ1-1,TRBV6-5,CASSYRDKATEAFF,TGTGCCAGCAGTTACCGGGACAAGGCCACTGAAGCTTTCTTT
NA,17,once,TRBJ2-5,TRBV10-2,CASSDLAGTPLQETQYF,TGCGCCAGCAGTGACTTGGCGGGGACGCCCCTCCAAGAGACCCAGTACTTC
NA,14,NA,TRBJ2-5,TRBV3-1/TRBV3-2,CASSQLGGQETQYF,TGTGCCAGCAGCCAATTAGGGGGCCAAGAGACCCAGTACTTC
NA,14,few,TRBJ1-2,TRBV5-1,CASSGTTVGYGYTF,TGCGCCAGCAGCGGAACGACAGTCGGCTATGGCTACACCTTC
NA,15,NA,TRBJ1-4,TRBV5-5,CASGPTGTPNEKLFF,TGTGCCAGCGGTCCGACCGGGACACCTAATGAAAAACTGTTTTTT
NA,13,few,TRBJ1-1,TRBV27,CASSSFRNTEAFF,TGTGCCAGCAGTTCCTTTCGGAACACTGAAGCTTTCTTT
NA,15,NA,TRBJ2-2,TRBV19,CASSIGYSVTGELFF,TGTGCCAGTAGTATAGGGTACTCGGTCACCGGGGAGCTGTTTTTT
TRBD1,17,few,TRBJ1-4,TRBV28,CASSLTAQGAKGEKLFF,TGTGCCAGCAGTTTGACCGCGCAGGGGGCGAAAGGTGAAAAACTGTTTTTT